This entry lists 24 T cell receptor beta chains sequenced from one sample in a study of blood T cell repertoires in COVID-19. Produced via immunoSEQ multiplex PCR; TCRdb's table is partial and in-frame only. Of about 130,000 clones in the sample, about 80% were seen once. Sequenced: peripheral blood. The receptors shown here come from a woman aged 45-65 years with acute or convalescent COVID-19.

This sequence joins TRBV5-1 and TRBJ1-2; possibly TRBD1 for D (6 bases). Trimming pared 0 bases from V and 8 bases from J, leaving 11 bases between. Per the germline V gene, CDR1 is SGHRS and CDR2 is YFSETQ. CDR3 length equals 13 residues. CDR3 bases: TGCGCCAGCAGCTTGGGGACAGAACAAGGCTACACCTTC. This codes for CASSLGTEQGYTF.

This clone was observed a few times. The V call is TRBV7-9, the J call TRBJ2-7; the match to TRBD1 covers 10 bases. The CDR3 consists of 15 residues. The V and J ends lost 5 bases and 4 bases, in that order; junction bases with no gene match: 8. Per the germline V gene, CDR1 is SEHNR and CDR2 is FQNEAQ (reference sequence). The CDR3 DNA follows: TGTGCCAGCAGCCTACGACAGGGGGCGGAGTACGAGCAGTACTTC. The encoded protein is CASSLRQGAEYEQYF.

The J gene is TRBJ2-1, the V gene TRBV5-4; perhaps TRBD2 as D (5 bases). V lost 4 bases and J lost 1, with 12 bases in between. CDR1 SGHNT and CDR2 YYREEE come from the germline V gene (reference sequence). This CDR3 has 15 amino acids. Written as DNA, the CDR3 is TGTGCCAGCAGCCAGGAGGTTAATTCCTACAATGAGCAGTTCTTC. Protein sequence: CASSQEVNSYNEQFF.

V usage is TRBV21-1 and J usage is TRBJ1-4; the D call TRBD1 from the table was never checked on the DNA. TRBV21-1 is deemed a pseudogene. This CDR3 spans 22 amino acids. The CDR3 spells CASSANKGTGLRNLATNEKLFF. The CDR3 nucleotides are TGTGCCAGCAGCGCCAACAAAGGGACAGGCCTCCGCAATCTCGCAACTAATGAAAAACTGTTTTTT.

Only a few counts were recorded for this clone. This chain connects TRBV6-5 to TRBJ2-3; 9 bases are shared with TRBD2. The CDR3 length is 14 residues. CDR1 and CDR2 (germline): MNHEY, SVGAGI. V shed 8 bases and J 5 bases; nucleotides not matched to a gene: 8. DNA of the CDR3: TGTGCCAGCTCCAGCGGGAGGATGGAAGATACGCAGTATTTT. This sequence encodes CASSSGRMEDTQYF.

This clone was counted between two and nine times. The rearrangement joins TRBV5-1 to TRBJ2-7; D possibly corresponds to TRBD2 (7 bases). Trimming took off 1 base at V and 5 bases at J, with 13 bases between the two ends. Germline CDR1 reads SGHRS; CDR2 reads YFSETQ. The CDR3 has 14 amino acids. The CDR3 DNA reads TGCGCCAGCAGCTTGTTGGGGGGGCCGGACGAGCAGTACTTC. Protein: CASSLLGGPDEQYF.

This rearrangement joins TRBV6-5 to TRBJ2-2; the D gene is possibly TRBD2 (6 bases). V gave up 5 bases and J gave up 1 base, with 8 bases separating them. Germline-derived CDR1 and CDR2 are MNHEY and SVGAGI. This CDR3 is 14 amino acids long. In DNA, the CDR3 is TGTGCCAGCAGTCCGGGACTGAACACCGGGGAGCTGTTTTTT. The encoded protein is CASSPGLNTGELFF.

This sequence joins TRBV5-8 and TRBJ2-2; 12 nucleotides match TRBD2. Germline-derived CDR1 and CDR2 are SGHTS and YDEGEE. CDR3 length: 17 residues. The V gene end was trimmed by 2 bases and the J gene end by 5 bases; junction bases not matched to a gene: 7. The CDR3 here is CASSFPSGRAGTGELFF. The CDR3 nucleotides read TGTGCCAGCAGCTTCCCTAGCGGGAGGGCCGGAACCGGGGAGCTGTTTTTT.

J is TRBJ1-4 and V is TRBV5-1; 8 nucleotides line up with TRBD1. Germline V gives CDR1 SGHRS, CDR2 YFSETQ. The CDR3 sequence is 14 residues long. V lost 4 bases and J lost 8; bases outside the gene matches: 7. The CDR3: CASSTTGGREKLFF. DNA for the CDR3: TGCGCCAGCAGCACAACAGGGGGGAGGGAAAAACTGTTTTTT.

The gene calls are TRBV5-6 and TRBJ1-2; 10 bases fit TRBD1. J lost 4 bases, V lost 2 bases, and 5 bases had no gene match. CDR1 and CDR2 from the germline V gene are SGHDT and YYEEEE. The CDR3 sequence is 15 residues long. CDR3 in DNA: TGTGCCAGCAGCTTCGACAGGGGGCGCGTCTATGGCTACACCTTC. Translation gives CASSFDRGRVYGYTF.

The J gene is TRBJ2-1, the V gene TRBV10-3, with TRBD1 as a possible D gene (5 bases). V was clipped by 0 bases and J by 1 base, with 7 bases between them. CDR1 ENHRY and CDR2 SYGVKD come from the germline V gene. The CDR3 consists of 15 residues. CDR3 sequence reads: CAISESRGSYNEQFF. In DNA form, the CDR3 reads TGTGCCATCAGTGAGTCTAGGGGTTCCTACAATGAGCAGTTCTTC.

This clone was observed a few times. V is TRBV6-5 and J is TRBJ2-1; 7 bases line up with TRBD1. CDR1 is MNHEY, CDR2 SVGAGI, per germline. CDR3 length: 14 amino acids. Trimming cost V 7 bases and J 7 bases; bases outside gene matches: 10. The CDR3 protein is CASKGAVGRNEQFF. CDR3 DNA sequence: TGTGCCAGCAAGGGGGCAGTCGGTAGGAATGAGCAGTTCTTC.

This clone was seen a single time. V is TRBV9 and J is TRBJ2-2; 7 bases match TRBD1. The CDR3 extends over 15 amino acids. Germline assignment: CDR1 SGDLS and CDR2 YYNGEE. Unmatched junction bases numbered 7, after V lost 0 bases and J lost 8 bases. The CDR3 region is CASSVGQGPYGELFF. The CDR3 DNA sequence: TGTGCCAGCAGCGTAGGACAGGGTCCGTATGGGGAGCTGTTTTTT.

The rearrangement uses TRBV7-2 and TRBJ1-2, with D perhaps TRBD1 (6 bases). The CDR3 has 15 amino acids. Per germline, CDR1 SGHTA and CDR2 FQGNSA. Trimming pared 6 bases from V and 6 bases from J, leaving 20 bases between. The CDR3: CASRLGGAQTHGYTF. The DNA for the CDR3 is TGTGCCAGCAGGCTCGGGGGGGCGCAAACACATGGCTACACCTTC.

The table lists this clone with a count of one. The V and J genes are TRBV28 and TRBJ2-1; tentative D call: TRBD1 (6 bases). Germline V gene sequence: CDR1 MDHEN, CDR2 SYDVKM. The CDR3 is made up of 11 amino acids. V was trimmed by 3 bases and J by 9 bases, leaving 6 bases between them. This chain's CDR3 is CASSLTGEQFF. The CDR3 coding sequence is TGTGCCAGCAGTTTGACAGGTGAGCAGTTCTTC.

This clone appeared once. This rearrangement joins TRBV5-1 to TRBJ2-5; 7 nucleotides agree with TRBD1. V shed 4 bases, J shed 5 bases, and the junction held 8 bases outside the gene matches. The germline V gene has CDR1 SGHRS and CDR2 YFSETQ. This CDR3 spans 14 amino acids. In nucleotides, the CDR3 is TGCGCCAGCAGCCCCTTACAGGGGCTGGAGACCCAGTACTTC. Translation gives CASSPLQGLETQYF. The full variable domain, with the rest looked up from reference TRBV5-1 and TRBJ2-5, is KAGVTQTPRYLIKTRGQQVTLSCSPISGHRSVSWYQQTPGQGLQFLFEYFSETQRNKGNFPGRFSGRQFSNSRSEMNVSTLELGDSALYLCASSPLQGLETQYFGPGTRLLVL.

The chain combines TRBV5-6 with TRBJ1-1; no firm D call. V was shortened by 4 bases and J by 1 base, with 8 bases between the two germline ends. The CDR3 loop spans 13 amino acids. Germline V gene sequence: CDR1 SGHDT, CDR2 YYEEEE. This chain's CDR3 is CASSPDWNTEAFF. CDR3 sequence (DNA): TGTGCCAGCAGCCCCGACTGGAACACTGAAGCTTTCTTT.

This clone has only one observation. The chain is built from TRBV11-2 and TRBJ2-1, with D maybe TRBD2 (5 bases). The CDR3 has 13 amino acids. The V gene lost 2 bases and the J gene lost 14 bases, with 16 bases spanning the gap. The germline CDR1 and CDR2 sequences are SGHAT and FQNNGV. The CDR3 sequence is CASSLFFGDREFF. The CDR3 DNA is TGTGCCAGCAGCTTATTTTTCGGGGATCGGGAGTTCTTC.

This sequence joins TRBV28 and TRBJ1-5, with 7 positions matching TRBD1. Germline CDR1 and CDR2: MDHEN and SYDVKM. J was trimmed by 6 bases and V by 6 bases; bases with no gene match: 11. The CDR3 has 15 amino acids. The CDR3 here is CASRRDRVAVQPQHF. The CDR3 coding sequence is TGTGCCAGCAGGAGAGACAGGGTCGCCGTTCAGCCCCAGCATTTT.

This chain uses TRBV28 with TRBJ1-1, with D perhaps matching TRBD1 (6 bases). CDR1 and CDR2 from the germline V gene are MDHEN and SYDVKM. V was pared by 6 bases and J by 4 bases, with 9 bases between. CDR3 size: 12 residues. The CDR3 bases are TGTGCCAGCAGGGACAGTCCCACTGAAGCTTTCTTT. Translation gives CASRDSPTEAFF.

This sequence joins TRBV5-4 and TRBJ2-5; tentative D call: TRBD2 (6 bases). Trimming left V 1 base short and J 0 bases short, with 10 bases between. From germline, CDR1 is SGHNT and CDR2 YYREEE (reference sequence). This CDR3 has 15 residues. The CDR3 nucleotides are TGTGCCAGCAGCTTGTCCTCGGGGGACCAAGAGACCCAGTACTTC. Its protein is CASSLSSGDQETQYF.

The chain combines TRBV11-3 with TRBJ2-7; a possible D gene is TRBD2 (5 bases). The V end lost 0 bases, the J end lost 6 bases, and 9 bases lay between the germline ends. The CDR3 has 13 residues. The germline gives CDR1 SGHNT, CDR2 YENEEA. The CDR3 here is CASSLDLLGEQYF. The CDR3 nucleotides are TGTGCCAGCAGCTTAGACCTACTAGGCGAGCAGTACTTC.

The chain carries TRBV2 and TRBJ2-5, with 11 bases identical to TRBD2. Germline-derived CDR1 and CDR2 are SNHLY and FYNNEI. The J segment lost 2 bases and the V segment lost 4 bases, leaving 3 bases of the junction unmatched. CDR3 length: 15 amino acids. CDR3 residues: CASSGLAGNQETQYF. The CDR3 bases are TGTGCCAGCAGTGGACTAGCGGGGAATCAAGAGACCCAGTACTTC.

This sequence joins TRBV7-2 and TRBJ2-1; D is perhaps TRBD2 (6 bases). This CDR3 contains 19 residues. Germline CDR1 and CDR2: SGHTA and FQGNSA. Trimming took off 2 bases at V and 0 bases at J, with 20 bases between the two ends. The CDR3 reads CASSLNPKIAENSYNEQFF. The CDR3 coding sequence is TGTGCCAGCAGCTTAAACCCCAAAATAGCGGAGAACTCCTACAATGAGCAGTTCTTC.